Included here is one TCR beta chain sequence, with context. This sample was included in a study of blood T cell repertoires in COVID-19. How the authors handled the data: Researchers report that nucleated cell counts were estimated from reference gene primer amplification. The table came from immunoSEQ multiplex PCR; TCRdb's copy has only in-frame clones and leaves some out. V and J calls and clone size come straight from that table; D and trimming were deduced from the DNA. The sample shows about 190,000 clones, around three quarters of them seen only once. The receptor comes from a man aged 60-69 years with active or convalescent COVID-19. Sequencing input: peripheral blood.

For the CDR3, the DNA is TGTGCCAGCAGTCTTGAGATCACAGATACGCAGTATTTT. Translating gives CASSLEITDTQYF. The chain is built from TRBV6-4 and TRBJ2-3; D is undetermined. From germline, CDR1 is MRHNA and CDR2 SNTAGT. The CDR3 runs 13 residues. V was clipped by 5 bases and J by 2 bases, with 8 bases between them.